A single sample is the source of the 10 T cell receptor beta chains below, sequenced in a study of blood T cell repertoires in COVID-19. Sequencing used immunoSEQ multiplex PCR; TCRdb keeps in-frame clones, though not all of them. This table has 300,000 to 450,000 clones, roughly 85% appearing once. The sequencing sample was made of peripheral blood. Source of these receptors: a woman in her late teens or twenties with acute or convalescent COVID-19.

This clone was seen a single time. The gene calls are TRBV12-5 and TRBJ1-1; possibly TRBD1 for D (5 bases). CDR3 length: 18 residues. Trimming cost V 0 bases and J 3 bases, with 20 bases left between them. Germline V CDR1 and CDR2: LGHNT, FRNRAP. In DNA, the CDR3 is TGTGCTAGTGGTTTGGTACGACCGTACACTCGGGGGGACACTGAAGCTTTCTTT. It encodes CASGLVRPYTRGDTEAFF.

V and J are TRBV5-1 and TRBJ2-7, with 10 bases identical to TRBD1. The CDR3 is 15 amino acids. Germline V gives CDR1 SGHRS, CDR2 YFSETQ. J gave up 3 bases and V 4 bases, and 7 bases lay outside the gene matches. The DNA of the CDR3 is TGCGCCAGCAGCGTCGACAGGGGGCTAGACTACGAGCAGTACTTC. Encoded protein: CASSVDRGLDYEQYF.

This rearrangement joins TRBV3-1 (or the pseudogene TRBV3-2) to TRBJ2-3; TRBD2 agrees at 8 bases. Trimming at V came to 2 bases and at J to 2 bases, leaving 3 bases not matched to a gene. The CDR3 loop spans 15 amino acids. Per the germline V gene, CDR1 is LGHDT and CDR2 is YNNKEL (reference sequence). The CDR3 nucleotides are TGTGCCAGCAGCCAACGGCGGGGGGACACAGATACGCAGTATTTT. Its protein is CASSQRRGDTDTQYF.

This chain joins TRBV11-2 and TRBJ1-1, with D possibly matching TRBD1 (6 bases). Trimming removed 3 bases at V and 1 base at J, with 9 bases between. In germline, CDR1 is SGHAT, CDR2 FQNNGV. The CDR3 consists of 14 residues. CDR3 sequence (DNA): TGTGCCAGCAGCTTTACACAGGGGAACACTGAAGCTTTCTTT. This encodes CASSFTQGNTEAFF.

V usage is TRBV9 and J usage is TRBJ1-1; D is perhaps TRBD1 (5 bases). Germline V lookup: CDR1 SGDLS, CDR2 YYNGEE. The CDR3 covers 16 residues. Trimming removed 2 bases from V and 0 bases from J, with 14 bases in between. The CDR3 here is CASSVGGSKMNTEAFF. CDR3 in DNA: TGTGCCAGCAGCGTGGGGGGGTCAAAGATGAACACTGAAGCTTTCTTT.

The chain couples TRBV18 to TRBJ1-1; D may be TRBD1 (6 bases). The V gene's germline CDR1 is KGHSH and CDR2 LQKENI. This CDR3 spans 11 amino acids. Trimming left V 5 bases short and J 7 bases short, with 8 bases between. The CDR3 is CASSGQLEAFF. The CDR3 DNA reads TGTGCCAGCTCAGGACAGCTTGAAGCTTTCTTT.

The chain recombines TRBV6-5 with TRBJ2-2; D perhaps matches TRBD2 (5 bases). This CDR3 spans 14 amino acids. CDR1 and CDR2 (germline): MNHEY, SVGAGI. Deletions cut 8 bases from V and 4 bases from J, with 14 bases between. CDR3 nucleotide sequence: TGTGCCAGCTGGCCCGCGGGTGCCACCGGGGAGCTGTTTTTT. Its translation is CASWPAGATGELFF.

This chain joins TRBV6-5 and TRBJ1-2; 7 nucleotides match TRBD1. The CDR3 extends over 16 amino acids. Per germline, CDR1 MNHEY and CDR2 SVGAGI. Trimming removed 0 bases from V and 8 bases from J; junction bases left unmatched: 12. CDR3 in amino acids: CASSYSKEGTALGYTF. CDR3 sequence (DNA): TGTGCCAGCAGTTACTCGAAGGAAGGGACAGCCTTAGGCTACACCTTC.

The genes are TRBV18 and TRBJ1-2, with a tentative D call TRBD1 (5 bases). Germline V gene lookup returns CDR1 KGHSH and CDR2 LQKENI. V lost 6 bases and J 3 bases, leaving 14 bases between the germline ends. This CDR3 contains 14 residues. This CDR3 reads CASSPAGYHYGYTF. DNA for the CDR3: TGTGCCAGCTCGCCAGCAGGGTATCACTATGGCTACACCTTC.

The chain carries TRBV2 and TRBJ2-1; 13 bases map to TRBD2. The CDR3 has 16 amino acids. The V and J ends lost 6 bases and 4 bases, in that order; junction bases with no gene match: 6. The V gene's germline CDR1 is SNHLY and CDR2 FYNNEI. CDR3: CASRAGTSGIYNEQFF. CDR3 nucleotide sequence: TGTGCCAGCAGGGCCGGGACTAGCGGGATATACAATGAGCAGTTCTTC. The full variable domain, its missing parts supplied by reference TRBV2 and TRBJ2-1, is EPEVTQTPSHQVTQMGQEVILRCVPISNHLYFYWYRQILGQKVEFLVSFYNNEISEKSEIFDDQFSVERPDGSNFTLKIRSTKLEDSAMYFCASRAGTSGIYNEQFFGPGTRLTVL.